What follows are 30 T cell receptor beta chains derived from one specimen sequenced in a study of OX40 agonist ivuxolimab in advanced cancers. The method behind the library was the immunoSEQ multiplex PCR assay. As stored in TCRdb, this immuneACCESS dataset retains in-frame rearrangements with V and J assigned. A fraction of the clones does not appear; measured against another copy, unresolved V genes explain less than half of the discrepancy, and the remainder lacks a known reason. The sample profile shows just over 35,000 clones; more than 75% of them were found once. Less than 30% of the sample is in the top ten clones. This specimen consisted of CD4+ or CD8+ T cells sorted from blood, obtained in a trial of the OX40 agonist ivuxolimab. These receptors were collected from an adult with an advanced solid tumor such as melanoma, head and neck, liver or kidney cancer.

The chain is built from TRBV4-1 and TRBJ2-3; TRBD2 matches 10 bases. CDR1 is MGHRA and CDR2 is YSYEKL in the germline V gene. The ends lost 0 bases at V and 6 bases at J; junction bases unmatched: 9. This CDR3 region has 17 residues. The CDR3 bases are TGCGCCAGCAGCCAAGATCCGGGACTAGCGAACCCCGATACGCAGTATTTT. Residues: CASSQDPGLANPDTQYF.

This chain uses TRBV7-9 with TRBJ2-7; the D is unclear. From germline, CDR1 is SEHNR and CDR2 FQNEAQ (reference sequence). CDR3 size: 13 residues. V was clipped by 3 bases and J by 4 bases, with 10 bases between them. CDR3 nucleotides: TGTGCCAGCAGCTTGCAGGTGACTTACGAGCAGTACTTC. Translated, it gives CASSLQVTYEQYF.

The chain carries TRBV2 and TRBJ1-1; weak D call: TRBD1 (5 bases). Germline-derived CDR1 and CDR2 are SNHLY and FYNNEI. CDR3 length equals 14 residues. V dropped 3 bases and J dropped 5 bases, with 13 bases sitting between them. CDR3 in amino acids: CASSDGGGRTEAFF. The CDR3 nucleotides read TGTGCCAGCAGTGACGGGGGAGGCCGGACTGAAGCTTTCTTT.

This sequence joins TRBV7-9 and TRBJ2-1, with 10 bases lining up with TRBD1. V dropped 7 bases and J dropped 5; count of bases not matched to a gene: 8. Germline V gene sequence: CDR1 SEHNR, CDR2 FQNEAQ (reference sequence). This CDR3 is built from 15 residues. The CDR3 DNA reads TGTGCCAGCATCGACGGGACAGGGGTTCACAATGAGCAGTTCTTC. Protein: CASIDGTGVHNEQFF.

The CDR3 loop reads CASSVTAGVYTGELFF. In DNA, the CDR3 is TGTGCCAGCAGCGTTACAGCGGGGGTATACACCGGGGAGCTGTTTTTT. V gene TRBV9 combines with J gene TRBJ2-2; 8 nucleotides line up with TRBD2. Germline V gives CDR1 SGDLS, CDR2 YYNGEE. Unmatched junction bases numbered 6, after V lost 2 bases and J lost 3 bases. There are 16 residues in the CDR3.

The chain uses TRBV10-3 and TRBJ2-7, with 8 bases fitting TRBD1. CDR3 length: 13 amino acids. Per the germline V gene, CDR1 is ENHRY and CDR2 is SYGVKD. V trimming: 4 bases; J trimming: 5 bases; junction bases outside the gene matches: 4. As DNA, the CDR3 is TGTGCCATCAGTGTAGTACAGGGGGACGAGCAGTACTTC. It encodes CAISVVQGDEQYF.

The sample holds a few counts of this clone. The chain employs TRBV6-5 and TRBJ1-5; D unclear. Germline V lookup: CDR1 MNHEY, CDR2 SVGAGI. V dropped 1 base and J dropped 9 bases, with 16 bases sitting between them. This CDR3 has 15 amino acids. The DNA for the CDR3 is TGTGCCAGCAGTTACTTCAACAGCCCTCCGTGGCCCCAGCATTTT. It yields the protein CASSYFNSPPWPQHF.

The CDR3 DNA reads as TGTGCCAGTAGTATTAGTTACCTGAACTCCTACGAGCAGTACTTC. This codes for CASSISYLNSYEQYF. The V call is TRBV19, the J call TRBJ2-7, with unresolved D. The V end lost 3 bases, the J end lost 0 bases, and 12 bases lay between the germline ends. Germline V gene lookup returns CDR1 LNHDA and CDR2 SQIVND (reference sequence). This CDR3 region has 15 residues. Variable domain in full (rest from reference TRBV19 and TRBJ2-7): DGGITQSPKYLFRKEGQNVTLSCEQNLNHDAMYWYRQDPGQGLRLIYYSQIVNDFQKGDIAEGYSVSREKKESFPLTVTSAQKNPTAFYLCASSISYLNSYEQYFGPGTRLTVT.

This sequence joins TRBV28 and TRBJ2-5; 9 bases map to TRBD1. CDR3 length equals 16 residues. V was clipped by 3 bases and J by 3 bases; unmatched bases: 8. The germline V gene has CDR1 MDHEN and CDR2 SYDVKM. CDR3 DNA: TGTGCCAGCAGTTTCCAAGGACAGGGGATAGAAGAGACCCAGTACTTC. It yields the protein CASSFQGQGIEETQYF.

V is TRBV5-4 and J is TRBJ1-2, with D maybe TRBD1 (5 bases). The germline V and J ends were trimmed by 4 bases and 5 bases, with 12 bases remaining between them. Germline lookup yields CDR1 SGHNT and CDR2 YYREEE (reference sequence). This CDR3 is built from 13 residues. CDR3 protein: CASSVQGPYGYTF. The CDR3 coding sequence is TGTGCCAGCAGCGTGCAGGGACCTTATGGCTACACCTTC.

This sequence joins TRBV5-1 and TRBJ1-1, with D perhaps matching TRBD1 (5 bases). Germline assignment: CDR1 SGHRS and CDR2 YFSETQ. The V end lost 2 bases, the J end lost 2 bases, and 13 bases lay between the germline ends. The CDR3 totals 15 residues. CDR3 amino acids: CASSFWGEGNTEAFF. For the CDR3, the DNA is TGCGCCAGCAGCTTTTGGGGGGAAGGAAACACTGAAGCTTTCTTT.

The chain carries TRBV4-3 and TRBJ1-2; D remains ambiguous. Germline lookup yields CDR1 LGHNA and CDR2 YSLEER. V was shortened by 2 bases and J by 8 bases, with 6 bases between the two germline ends. CDR3 length: 11 residues. The CDR3: CASSQLGGYTF. The CDR3 region has the DNA TGCGCCAGCAGCCAACTAGGAGGCTACACCTTC.

A few counts support this clone. This rearrangement joins TRBV7-6 to TRBJ2-3; TRBD2 agrees at 9 bases. CDR1 and CDR2 (germline): SGHVS, FNYEAQ. The CDR3 contains 15 residues. V dropped 3 bases and J dropped 2; count of bases not matched to a gene: 3. The CDR3 nucleotides are TGTGCCAGCAGCTTCACTAGCGGGTACACAGATACGCAGTATTTT. Residues: CASSFTSGYTDTQYF.

This clone has a handful of counts. CDR3 sequence reads: CASSRKPGTGLLNTEAFF. In DNA, the CDR3 is TGCGCCAGCAGCCGAAAGCCCGGGACGGGGCTATTGAACACTGAAGCTTTCTTT. The chain uses TRBV4-1 and TRBJ1-1; D is perhaps TRBD1 (5 bases). The V gene lost 4 bases and the J gene lost 0 bases, with 21 bases spanning the gap. Germline CDR1 and CDR2: MGHRA and YSYEKL. This CDR3 spans 18 amino acids.

This chain joins TRBV5-1 and TRBJ1-1; a possible D gene is TRBD1 (5 bases). This CDR3 has 15 amino acids. V lost 6 bases, J lost 1 base, and 16 bases lay in between. Germline V CDR1 and CDR2: SGHRS, YFSETQ. The CDR3 region has the DNA TGCGCCAGCAACCCCGGGGACCGTGCGAACACTGAAGCTTTCTTT. Its protein product is CASNPGDRANTEAFF. Drawing the rest from reference TRBV5-1 and TRBJ1-1, the complete variable domain is KAGVTQTPRYLIKTRGQQVTLSCSPISGHRSVSWYQQTPGQGLQFLFEYFSETQRNKGNFPGRFSGRQFSNSRSEMNVSTLELGDSALYLCASNPGDRANTEAFFGQGTRLTVV.

V gene TRBV5-1 combines with J gene TRBJ2-5, with D possibly TRBD1 on 6 matching bases. The J call is in doubt because the DNA end fits TRBJ2-7 better. CDR1 is SGHRS and CDR2 is YFSETQ in the germline V gene. The CDR3 has 14 residues. CDR3 nucleotide sequence: TGCGCCAGCAGCGTGGGGGCAGTTGACGACGAGCAGTACTTC. This sequence encodes CASSVGAVDDEQYF.

This chain uses TRBV11-2 with TRBJ2-5; maybe TRBD1 (5 bases). This CDR3 contains 15 residues. CDR1 is SGHAT, CDR2 FQNNGV, per germline. With 1 base removed from V and 1 base from J, the gap between germline ends came to 10 bases. The chain's CDR3 is CASSLGQSIQETQYF. CDR3 bases: TGTGCCAGCAGCTTAGGACAGTCGATCCAAGAGACCCAGTACTTC.

The chain links TRBV7-9 to TRBJ1-6; no definite D call. Germline loops: CDR1 SEHNR, CDR2 FQNEAQ (reference sequence). V lost 7 bases to trimming and J lost 1 base, with 14 bases between them. The CDR3 consists of 16 residues. The CDR3, as DNA: TGTGCCAGCACCGACATCGGGAATTCCTATAATTCACCCCTCCACTTT. As protein: CASTDIGNSYNSPLHF.

Only a few counts were recorded for this clone. The CDR3 spells CASRGDTTEAFF. In nucleotides, the CDR3 is TGTGCCAGCAGGGGTGATACGACTGAAGCTTTCTTT. V gene TRBV5-4 combines with J gene TRBJ1-1; D remains unclear. The CDR3 covers 12 residues. Germline V gene lookup returns CDR1 SGHNT and CDR2 YYREEE (reference sequence). The germline V and J ends were trimmed by 5 bases and 5 bases, with 10 bases remaining between them.

Written as DNA, the CDR3 is TGTGCCAGCAGTTACAACAGCTACGAGCAGTACTTC. This encodes CASSYNSYEQYF. The V gene is TRBV6-5, the J gene TRBJ2-7; no clear D. The germline V gene encodes CDR1 MNHEY and CDR2 SVGAGI. The CDR3 contains 12 residues. The V end lost 2 bases, the J end lost 3 bases, and 5 bases lay between the germline ends.

The chain couples TRBV7-9 to TRBJ1-2; the D gene is possibly TRBD1 (5 bases). Germline lookup yields CDR1 SEHNR and CDR2 FQNEAQ (reference sequence). Deletions cut 2 bases from V and 8 bases from J, with 9 bases between. The CDR3 spans 12 residues. In DNA form, the CDR3 reads TGTGCCAGCAGCTTATTCCGGGGCGGCTACACCTTC. Protein sequence: CASSLFRGGYTF.

This sequence joins TRBV27 and TRBJ1-2; 7 nucleotides match TRBD1. Germline CDR1 reads MNHEY; CDR2 reads SMNVEV (reference sequence). The CDR3 consists of 14 residues. The ends lost 5 bases at V and 4 bases at J; junction bases unmatched: 7. CDR3 sequence: CASSPRGVGYGYTF. The DNA for the CDR3 is TGTGCCAGCAGTCCCAGGGGGGTAGGCTATGGCTACACCTTC.

The chain employs TRBV7-8 and TRBJ1-3; D remains ambiguous. The CDR3 is made up of 14 amino acids. From germline, CDR1 is SGHVS and CDR2 FQNEAQ. Between the trimmed V and J ends, which lost 5 bases and 0 bases, there was a span of 8 bases. Here the CDR3 DNA reads TGTGCCAGCAGCACCGGTCACTCTGGAAACACCATATATTTT. Protein sequence: CASSTGHSGNTIYF.

This chain joins TRBV7-3 and TRBJ1-2; TRBD1 might be the D (6 bases). Trimming removed 3 bases from V and 4 bases from J, with 15 bases in between. Germline V gene sequence: CDR1 SGHTA, CDR2 FQGTGA. The CDR3 length is 15 residues. In DNA form, the CDR3 reads TGTGCCAGCAGCTTGGAAATCGCGGACAGCTATGGCTACACCTTC. Translated, it gives CASSLEIADSYGYTF. The whole variable domain, filled in from reference TRBV7-3 and TRBJ1-2, reads GAGVSQTPSNKVTEKGKYVELRCDPISGHTALYWYRQSLGQGPEFLIYFQGTGAADDSGLPNDRFFAVRPEGSVSTLKIQRTERGDSAVYLCASSLEIADSYGYTFGSGTRLTVV.

The chain is built from TRBV7-3 and TRBJ2-3; D is unresolved. CDR1 is SGHTA and CDR2 is FQGTGA in the germline V gene. Deletions cut 0 bases from V and 1 base from J, with 11 bases between. CDR3 length: 16 amino acids. This CDR3 is CASSLTAARGTDTQYF. CDR3 nucleotide sequence: TGTGCCAGCAGCTTAACGGCGGCCCGCGGCACAGATACGCAGTATTTT.

The rearrangement joins TRBV28 to TRBJ1-5; D is ambiguous. The CDR3 totals 15 residues. Per germline, CDR1 MDHEN and CDR2 SYDVKM. The V end lost 7 bases, the J end lost 6 bases, and 19 bases lay between the germline ends. Written as DNA, the CDR3 is TGTGCCAGCAACCACCGGGGAGTTTCAGGTCAGCCCCAGCATTTT. Encoded protein: CASNHRGVSGQPQHF.

This rearrangement joins TRBV5-1 to TRBJ1-4; 7 positions match TRBD1. The CDR3 has 15 amino acids. The trim removed 4 bases at V and 6 bases at J, leaving 9 bases unmatched. Per germline, CDR1 SGHRS and CDR2 YFSETQ. The CDR3 nucleotides read TGCGCCAGCAGCCTGAACAGGGGACTATATGAAAAACTGTTTTTT. The encoded protein is CASSLNRGLYEKLFF.

The chain recombines TRBV10-2 with TRBJ2-5; possibly TRBD1 or TRBD2 for D (6 bases each). This CDR3 comprises 15 residues. CDR1 is WSHSY, CDR2 SAAADI, per germline. V was pared by 7 bases and J by 0 bases, with 15 bases between. The CDR3 sequence is CASKEGDSYQETQYF. DNA for the CDR3: TGCGCCAGCAAAGAGGGGGACTCGTACCAAGAGACCCAGTACTTC.

The chain links TRBV19 to TRBJ2-4; 11 positions match TRBD2. J lost 6 bases, V lost 7 bases, and 5 bases had no gene match. The CDR3 runs 14 residues. Germline V gives CDR1 LNHDA, CDR2 SQIVND (reference sequence). CDR3 in DNA: TGTGCCAGTACCCTAGCGGGGGGTGGAAACATTCAGTACTTC. Protein sequence: CASTLAGGGNIQYF.

The chain uses TRBV25-1 and TRBJ1-2, with TRBD1 as a possible D gene (5 bases). Between the trimmed V and J ends, which lost 2 bases and 7 bases, there was a span of 11 bases. Germline CDR1 and CDR2: MGHDK and SYGVNS. The CDR3 extends over 13 amino acids. The CDR3 region has the DNA TGTGCCAGCAGTGAAGGTCAGGGATTTGGCTACACCTTC. This gives the protein CASSEGQGFGYTF.